This entry concerns a single TCR beta chain. The count of this clone is one. Its antigen is unknown. No quality values exist for individual bases; no much larger clone is one base distant. These data come from a study of beta chain features in type 1 diabetes (dated by TCRdb to the late 2010s). Concerning the study at large: Mean age, gender distribution, total cell number and subset yield were not different between patients and healthy donors. Naive and central memory subsets were obtained from all 30 or so donors, but regulatory and stem cell-like memory subsets were isolated from only 8 patients and roughly eight healthy donors. A total of 107,917,701 sorted cells were examined across all samples, and a strong correlation was observed between cell number per subset and RNA yield. In the study, recently diagnosed type 1 diabetes patients and matched healthy donors were compared on the TCRB repertoires of their sorted circulating CD4+ T cell subsets.

Results the study describes overall, beyond this receptor: Because small numbers of individuals were included in the HLA sub-analyses, any influence of HLA type on TCRB rearrangement was left unresolved. The naive, central memory and regulatory TCRB repertoires appeared to resemble one another more closely among patients than among healthy donors. Patients with type 1 diabetes made fewer insertions and deleted more nucleotides at VDJ recombination sites, implying thymic rearrangement abnormalities. Because cDNA was sequenced instead of genomic DNA, highly expressing activated cells could be over-represented, though the groups showed no difference in activation or CD3 levels. PCR may preferentially amplify shorter templates, but because patient and control samples were amplified and corrected together, any resulting skew would affect both groups equally. Type 1 diabetes patients showed a moderate but significant shortening of TCRB CDR3 length in all four CD4+ subsets.

From each donor, a single peripheral blood sample of around 120 mL on average was drawn into heparinised tubes. A BD FACSAria II was used to sort naive, central memory, regulatory and stem cell-like memory CD4+ T cells with a panel that included CD45RO, CCR7, CD25, CD127, CD95 and CD27. Every sorted population had a purity above 95%. PBMCs were isolated immediately by Lymphoprep density gradient centrifugation and stained directly without culture. Samples were stained and sorted in pairs, with one healthy donor and one patient per experiment, so that batch effects were minimized. The High Capacity cDNA Reverse Transcription Kit was used to reverse transcribe all of the isolated RNA, meaning that expressed TCRB transcripts were what got sequenced. Naive, central memory and regulatory T cell samples underwent deep immunoSEQ sequencing, averaging about 3.5 million total reads per sample. Sorted cells were lysed in RLT buffer, and RNA was extracted using DNase-treated RNeasy Micro or Mini kits according to cell number. Each cell subset was processed separately to prevent cross-contamination, with patient and healthy donor samples processed together. Using the immunoSEQ multiplex PCR, TCRB sequences were amplified from cDNA into 87-bp fragments spanning the CDR3 region. Sequencing of the amplicons was performed on the Illumina HiSeq platform. In the original analysis: PCR bias was computationally corrected using synthetic template baselines, reads within Hamming distance 2 were collapsed, and singletons that could not be merged were discarded. Reads were aligned against IMGT so that V, D and J genes, CDR3 length and insertions or deletions at six rearrangement sites could be assigned. Within each subset, clonotype counts were normalized to sorted cell number, and only after that were true diversity and Gini coefficients computed with the tcR R package. The overlap coefficient, calculated on TCRB nucleotide sequences, was used to quantify repertoire sharing. Drawn from immuneACCESS, this table holds only the in-frame rearrangements with V and J called that TCRdb kept. Clones are partly lost; checked studies trace under half to an unresolved V gene and leave the rest unexplained. Clone size and V and J calls were adopted from that table, with D and trimming inferred from the DNA. This sample gives approximately 60,000 clones in total; 50% to 55% of them show up just once. The leading ten clones occupy around 2.6% of the sample.

V and J are truncated by 2 bases and 0 bases respectively, leaving an intervening sequence of 14 bases. CDR1 and CDR2 (MNHNY, SVGAGI) derive from the germline V gene (reference sequence). Measured from the cysteine to the phenylalanine, the CDR3 is 16 residues long. The DNA shown is the 48-base CDR3, in frame from base 1. This receptor was taken from a woman aged 40 to 50 with type 1 diabetes. The sample consisted of Tregs from blood. The cell subset or site label corresponds to: regulatory CD4+ T cells. In this chain, TRBV6-6 is recombined with TRBJ2-7, and the D gene may be TRBD1, 6 bases matching. DNA sequence: TGTGCCAGCAGTTACGGGTGGGGGACACTCTCCTACGAGCAGTACTTC. This sequence encodes CASSYGWGTLSYEQYF.